Each of the 27 T cell receptor beta chains below was sequenced from the same sample in a study of early stage breast cancer tumors (dated by TCRdb to about 2017). The method was the immunoSEQ multiplex PCR assay. The source is immuneACCESS, and TCRdb retained only in-frame sequences with V and J called. Part of the clones is not carried over; for the studies checked, unresolved V genes explain less than half of this, and the remainder is unexplained. For this sample the table gives tens of thousands of clones, of which 80% to 95% were detected only once. Together, the top ten hold approximately 5% of the sample. Input material: blood. These receptors were collected from a person aged 70 to 85 with breast cancer.

CDR3 sequence reads: CATTKDNYGYTF. CDR3 coding DNA: TGTGCCACCACTAAGGATAACTATGGCTACACCTTC. V and J are TRBV6-6 and TRBJ1-2; D uncertain. Germline V gene data show CDR1 as MNHNY and CDR2 as SVGAGI (reference sequence). CDR3 size: 12 residues. Trimming shortened V by 10 bases and J by 1 base, and 10 bases separated the two germline ends.

The gene calls are TRBV18 and TRBJ1-5, with 8 bases lining up with TRBD1. There are 14 residues in the CDR3. The V gene's germline CDR1 is KGHSH and CDR2 LQKENI. After removal of 5 bases from V and 4 bases from J, the junction contained 4 bases not matched to a gene. The CDR3, as DNA: TGTGCCAGCTCATCAGACAGGGGTAATCAGCCCCAGCATTTT. It yields the protein CASSSDRGNQPQHF.

The chain recombines TRBV6-5 with TRBJ2-3; D might be TRBD2 (6 bases). The CDR3 loop spans 12 amino acids. Germline CDR1 is MNHEY and CDR2 is SVGAGI. The V gene lost 6 bases and the J gene lost 5 bases, with 9 bases spanning the gap. The CDR3: CASSPGRDTQYF. Written as DNA, the CDR3 is TGTGCCAGCAGCCCCGGGAGAGATACGCAGTATTTT.

The chain couples TRBV6-1 to TRBJ2-2; 8 bases align to TRBD1. The germline CDR1 and CDR2 sequences are MNHNS and SASEGT. This CDR3 comprises 14 residues. V lost 6 bases, J lost 5 bases, and 5 bases stayed unmatched. CDR3: CASRSDRVTGELFF. Here the CDR3 DNA reads TGTGCCAGCAGGTCGGACAGGGTTACCGGGGAGCTGTTTTTT.

This clone was detected only a few times. The chain combines TRBV5-1 with TRBJ1-2; the D gene is possibly TRBD1 (5 bases). This CDR3 has 14 amino acids. CDR1 SGHRS and CDR2 YFSETQ come from the germline V gene. Trimming removed 0 bases at V and 8 bases at J, with 14 bases between. CDR3 sequence: CASSLASRDGGYTF. The CDR3 DNA follows: TGCGCCAGCAGCTTGGCGTCCAGGGATGGAGGCTACACCTTC.

The V and J genes are TRBV11-2 and TRBJ1-2; D possibly corresponds to TRBD1 (6 bases). The CDR3 totals 13 residues. In germline, CDR1 is SGHAT, CDR2 FQNNGV. V lost 8 bases and J lost 7, with 17 bases in between. CDR3 sequence (DNA): TGTGCCAGCGGTTTACAGGGTGAGGGTGGCTACACCTTC. Translating gives CASGLQGEGGYTF.

The rearrangement joins TRBV5-1 to TRBJ2-1, with D possibly TRBD2 on 5 matching bases. This CDR3 is built from 14 residues. Trimming cost V 4 bases and J 9 bases, with 17 bases left between them. CDR1 is SGHRS, CDR2 YFSETQ, per germline. This CDR3 reads CASSPGGLSTEQFF. CDR3 DNA sequence: TGCGCCAGCAGCCCTGGCGGGCTCAGCACTGAGCAGTTCTTC. The complete variable domain, with remaining parts taken from reference TRBV5-1 and TRBJ2-1, reads KAGVTQTPRYLIKTRGQQVTLSCSPISGHRSVSWYQQTPGQGLQFLFEYFSETQRNKGNFPGRFSGRQFSNSRSEMNVSTLELGDSALYLCASSPGGLSTEQFFGPGTRLTVL.

The gene calls are TRBV7-6 and TRBJ2-5, with 7 nucleotides matching TRBD2. The length of the CDR3 is 14 residues. V was pared by 4 bases and J by 5 bases, with 7 bases of the junction left unmatched. From germline, CDR1 is SGHVS and CDR2 FNYEAQ. CDR3 bases: TGTGCCAGCAGCTCGCGACTAGCAGCCGAGACCCAGTACTTC. This sequence encodes CASSSRLAAETQYF.

V and J are TRBV11-2 and TRBJ1-1; TRBD1 might be the D (6 bases). Trimming removed 0 bases from V and 7 bases from J, with 9 bases in between. There are 13 residues in the CDR3. Germline assignment: CDR1 SGHAT and CDR2 FQNNGV. CDR3 region: CASSLEQGLEAFF. Written as DNA, the CDR3 is TGTGCCAGCAGCTTAGAACAGGGTCTTGAAGCTTTCTTT.

The chain is built from TRBV28 and TRBJ2-7, with 7 bases aligning to TRBD1. V shed 8 bases, J shed 4 bases, and the junction held 8 bases outside the gene matches. The CDR3 has 13 amino acids. CDR1 and CDR2 from the germline V gene are MDHEN and SYDVKM. The CDR3 bases are TGTGCCAGCTTAGGGACAGATCCTTACGAGCAGTACTTC. Its translation is CASLGTDPYEQYF.

This clone was counted between two and nine times. V is TRBV6-1 and J is TRBJ1-1; 7 bases are a match to TRBD1. The CDR3 has 13 residues. Per germline, CDR1 MNHNS and CDR2 SASEGT. The J segment lost 3 bases and the V segment lost 6 bases, leaving 4 bases of the junction unmatched. CDR3 sequence: CASSPTGHTEAFF. The CDR3, as DNA: TGTGCCAGCAGCCCGACAGGGCACACTGAAGCTTTCTTT.

The genes are TRBV7-3 and TRBJ2-3, with 8 bases lining up with TRBD2. From germline, CDR1 is SGHTA and CDR2 FQGTGA. V was clipped by 2 bases and J by 4 bases; unmatched bases: 11. The CDR3 totals 17 residues. The CDR3 protein is CASSLGPAGDGADTQYF. In DNA, the CDR3 is TGTGCCAGCAGCTTAGGTCCAGCGGGAGATGGTGCAGATACGCAGTATTTT.

This rearrangement joins TRBV2 to TRBJ1-1, with D possibly TRBD1 on 5 matching bases. CDR3 size: 12 residues. The germline V and J ends were trimmed by 7 bases and 10 bases, with 16 bases remaining between them. The germline CDR1 and CDR2 sequences are SNHLY and FYNNEI. CDR3 DNA sequence: TGTGCCAGCAAGATGGAGGGGCGGGGAGCTTTCTTT. This sequence encodes CASKMEGRGAFF.

This clone turned up a few times. The chain recombines TRBV7-2 with TRBJ1-5, with a tentative D call TRBD1 (6 bases). Deletions cut 5 bases from V and 9 bases from J, with 17 bases between. CDR1 and CDR2 (germline): SGHTA, FQGNSA. This CDR3 has 14 amino acids. CDR3 residues: CASSRAGGGTPQHF. The CDR3 DNA follows: TGTGCCAGCAGCCGAGCTGGGGGGGGCACGCCCCAGCATTTT.

V usage is TRBV6-6 and J usage is TRBJ2-3; TRBD2 aligns across 12 bases. The V gene end was trimmed by 6 bases and the J gene end by 2 bases; junction bases not matched to a gene: 6. Looked up from germline, CDR1 is MNHNY and CDR2 is SVGAGI (reference sequence). The CDR3 spans 16 residues. The CDR3 nucleotides are TGTGCCAGCAGCCGAACTAGCGGGGGGACCACAGATACGCAGTATTTT. Its translation: CASSRTSGGTTDTQYF.

The V call is TRBV5-1, the J call TRBJ2-4, with D perhaps TRBD1 (6 bases). There are 15 residues in the CDR3. Germline V lookup: CDR1 SGHRS, CDR2 YFSETQ. V dropped 2 bases and J dropped 4 bases, with 13 bases sitting between them. Written as DNA, the CDR3 is TGCGCCAGCAGCTTCTCCACAGGGACGAAAAACATTCAGTACTTC. It codes for CASSFSTGTKNIQYF.

The rearrangement joins TRBV6-6 to TRBJ2-7; the match to TRBD2 covers 8 bases. The length of the CDR3 is 15 residues. V gave up 5 bases and J gave up 6 bases; unmatched junction bases: 12. CDR1 and CDR2 (germline): MNHNY, SVGAGI (reference sequence). This chain's CDR3 is CASSPAGDATPEQYF. Here the CDR3 DNA reads TGTGCCAGCAGTCCAGCGGGGGACGCTACGCCCGAGCAGTACTTC.

The rearrangement links TRBV6-5 to TRBJ1-1; no clear D gene. Germline-derived CDR1 and CDR2 are MNHEY and SVGAGI. Deletions cut 1 base from V and 1 base from J, with 4 bases between. This CDR3 is built from 13 residues. CDR3 sequence: CASSYFWNTEAFF. CDR3 coding DNA: TGTGCCAGCAGTTACTTCTGGAACACTGAAGCTTTCTTT.

The V gene is TRBV28, the J gene TRBJ2-3; a weak D match, TRBD2 (5 bases). Germline CDR1 reads MDHEN; CDR2 reads SYDVKM. The length of the CDR3 is 15 residues. The V end lost 7 bases, the J end lost 3 bases, and 17 bases lay between the germline ends. The CDR3 nucleotides read TGTGCCAGCACCGGAGGCCCTCGGGGTACAGATACGCAGTATTTT. Residues: CASTGGPRGTDTQYF.

The chain uses TRBV19 and TRBJ2-7; 11 bases are shared with TRBD1. Germline trimming cut 6 bases from V and 5 bases from J; bases unmatched to any gene: 9. The germline gives CDR1 LNHDA, CDR2 SQIVND (reference sequence). The CDR3 is 15 residues long. DNA for the CDR3: TGTGCCAGTAGGCCCGGGACAGGGGGAAATAACGAGCAGTACTTC. Translating gives CASRPGTGGNNEQYF.

This clone was seen just once. The chain employs TRBV11-2 and TRBJ2-1; TRBD1 might be the D (6 bases). The V and J ends lost 5 bases and 12 bases respectively, with 14 bases between them. Germline assignment: CDR1 SGHAT and CDR2 FQNNGV. The CDR3 contains 12 residues. The CDR3 sequence: CASSPRGGGQFF. The CDR3 DNA follows: TGTGCCAGCAGCCCTCGAGGGGGTGGGCAGTTCTTC. Supplemented by reference TRBV11-2 and TRBJ2-1, the full variable domain reads EAGVAQSPRYKIIEKRQSVAFWCNPISGHATLYWYQQILGQGPKLLIQFQNNGVVDDSQLPKDRFSAERLKGVDSTLKIQPAKLEDSAVYLCASSPRGGGQFFGPGTRLTVL.

The chain couples TRBV19 to TRBJ1-6; D possibly corresponds to TRBD1 (5 bases). Germline CDR1 reads LNHDA; CDR2 reads SQIVND (reference sequence). Between the trimmed V and J ends, which lost 4 bases and 7 bases, there was a span of 8 bases. The CDR3 runs to 13 residues. CDR3 coding DNA: TGTGCCAGTAGTAGTCAGGGCAATTCACCCCTCCACTTT. Its protein product is CASSSQGNSPLHF.

The gene calls are TRBV5-1 and TRBJ2-3, with D possibly being TRBD2 (6 bases). This CDR3 contains 16 residues. Per the germline V gene, CDR1 is SGHRS and CDR2 is YFSETQ. Trimming removed 5 bases at V and 0 bases at J, with 16 bases between. In DNA form, the CDR3 reads TGCGCCAGCAGTGATTTGGGGGGTTCTAGCACAGATACGCAGTATTTT. Amino acid sequence: CASSDLGGSSTDTQYF.

The rearrangement uses TRBV9 and TRBJ1-6, with TRBD1 matching 9 bases. This CDR3 region has 14 residues. The J segment lost 8 bases and the V segment lost 0 bases, leaving 0 bases of the junction unmatched. The germline gives CDR1 SGDLS, CDR2 YYNGEE. The CDR3: CASSVGQGDSPLHF. In DNA, the CDR3 is TGTGCCAGCAGCGTAGGACAGGGGGATTCACCCCTCCACTTT.

The gene calls are TRBV5-7 and TRBJ2-7; 7 bases map to TRBD1. TRBV5-7 carries the ORF label, with uncertain function. This CDR3 contains 16 residues. Trimming at V came to 1 base and at J to 0 bases, leaving 7 bases not matched to a gene. CDR3 sequence reads: CASSLTSRDSSYEQYF. In DNA form, the CDR3 reads TGTGCCAGCAGCTTGACGTCCCGGGACAGCTCCTACGAGCAGTACTTC.

The chain has TRBV7-2 and TRBJ2-1; a possible D gene is TRBD2 (5 bases). V lost 5 bases and J 5 bases, leaving 10 bases between the germline ends. The CDR3 spans 13 residues. Germline assignment: CDR1 SGHTA and CDR2 FQGNSA. The CDR3 DNA follows: TGTGCCAGCAGCGTCTGGAGGAACAATGAGCAGTTCTTC. This translates into CASSVWRNNEQFF. The whole variable domain, filled in from reference TRBV7-2 and TRBJ2-1, reads GAGVSQSPSNKVTEKGKDVELRCDPISGHTALYWYRQSLGQGLEFLIYFQGNSAPDKSGLPSDRFSAERTGGSVSTLTIQRTQQEDSAVYLCASSVWRNNEQFFGPGTRLTVL.

The J gene is TRBJ1-5, the V gene TRBV30; D ambiguous. Germline V CDR1 and CDR2: GTSNPN, SVGIG (reference sequence). There are 12 residues in the CDR3. Trimming removed 0 bases from V and 7 bases from J, with 7 bases in between. The DNA for the CDR3 is TGTGCCTGGAGTGTACGGGAACAGCCCCAGCATTTT. Protein: CAWSVREQPQHF.